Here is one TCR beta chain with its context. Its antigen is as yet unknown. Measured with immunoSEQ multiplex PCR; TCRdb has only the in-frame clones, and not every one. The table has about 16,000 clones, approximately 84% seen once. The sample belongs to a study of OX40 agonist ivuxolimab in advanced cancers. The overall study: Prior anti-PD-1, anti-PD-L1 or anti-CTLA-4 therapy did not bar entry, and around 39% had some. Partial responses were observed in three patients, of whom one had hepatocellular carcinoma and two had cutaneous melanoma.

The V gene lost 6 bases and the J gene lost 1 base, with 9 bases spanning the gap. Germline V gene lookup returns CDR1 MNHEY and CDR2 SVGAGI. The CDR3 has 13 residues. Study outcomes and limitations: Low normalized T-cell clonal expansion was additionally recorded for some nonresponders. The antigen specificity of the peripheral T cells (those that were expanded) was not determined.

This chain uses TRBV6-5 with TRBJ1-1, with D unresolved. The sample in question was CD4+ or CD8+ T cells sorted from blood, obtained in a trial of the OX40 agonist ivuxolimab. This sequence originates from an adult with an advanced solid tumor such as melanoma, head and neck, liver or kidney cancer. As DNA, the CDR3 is TGTGCCAGCAGCTTAGGAACGAACACTGAAGCTTTCTTT. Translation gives CASSLGTNTEAFF.